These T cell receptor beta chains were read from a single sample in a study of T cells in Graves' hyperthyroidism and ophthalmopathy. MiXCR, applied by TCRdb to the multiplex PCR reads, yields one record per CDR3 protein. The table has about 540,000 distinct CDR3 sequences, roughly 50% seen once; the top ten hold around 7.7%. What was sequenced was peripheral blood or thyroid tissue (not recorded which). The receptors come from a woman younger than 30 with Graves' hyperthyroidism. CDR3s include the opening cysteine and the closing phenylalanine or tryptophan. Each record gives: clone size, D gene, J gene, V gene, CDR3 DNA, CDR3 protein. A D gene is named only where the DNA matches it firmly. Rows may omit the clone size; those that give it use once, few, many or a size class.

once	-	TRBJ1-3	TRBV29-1	TGCAGCGTCCGCAGGGGAGACGGAAACACCATATATTTT	CSVRRGDGNTIYF
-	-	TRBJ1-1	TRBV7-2	TGTGCCAGCCGCGGTCCGGGATCCACTACGAACACTGAAGCTTTCTTT	CASRGPGSTTNTEAFF
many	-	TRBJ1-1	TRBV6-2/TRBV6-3	TGTGCCAGCAGTTTTTGGGACGGGACTGAAGCTTTCTTT	CASSFWDGTEAFF
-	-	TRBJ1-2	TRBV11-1	TGTGCTGGCACAGGGCATATCTATGGCTACACCTTC	CAGTGHIYGYTF
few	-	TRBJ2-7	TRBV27	TGTGCCAGCAGTTTCAGGGTCCGGTGGGAGCAGTACTTC	CASSFRVRWEQYF
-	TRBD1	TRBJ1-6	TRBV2	TGTGCCAGCAGTGGAGGACAGGGGGGATCCCCCCTCCACTTT	CASSGGQGGSPLHF
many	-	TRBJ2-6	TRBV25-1	TGTGCCAGCAGTCCAACAGGGACTGGGGCCAACGTCCTGACTTTC	CASSPTGTGANVLTF
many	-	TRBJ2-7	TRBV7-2	TGTGCCAGCAGCCTCCAGACAGCGATCCCCTACGAGCAGTACTTC	CASSLQTAIPYEQYF
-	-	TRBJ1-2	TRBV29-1	TGCAGCGTAGGCCCGGGCCCCAACTATGGCTACACCTTC	CSVGPGPNYGYTF
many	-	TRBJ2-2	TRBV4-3	TGCGCCAGCAGCCCGATGGGAAGGGGCTGGGACACCGGGGAGCTGTTTTTT	CASSPMGRGWDTGELFF
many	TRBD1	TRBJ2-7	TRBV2	TGTGCCAGCAGTGACGGACAGGACAGCTTGGGCTACGAGCAGTACTTC	CASSDGQDSLGYEQYF
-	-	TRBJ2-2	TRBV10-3	TGTGCCATCAGTGGGGCAGGGTCCTACGATGATGTGCTGTTTTTT	CAISGAGSYDDVLFF
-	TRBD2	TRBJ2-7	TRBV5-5	TGTGCCAGCGGGGGTAGCGGGAGGGCCTTCGAGCAGTACTTC	CASGGSGRAFEQYF
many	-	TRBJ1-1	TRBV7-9	TGTGCCAGCAGGAGGGGGACTAAAACAGGGTTCGATGGTGAAGCTTTCTTT	CASRRGTKTGFDGEAFF
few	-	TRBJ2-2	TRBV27	TGTGCCAGCAGTCCCACCGAGGGGATCGGGTCCGGGGAGCTGTTTTTT	CASSPTEGIGSGELFF
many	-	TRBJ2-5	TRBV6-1	TGTGCCAGCAGGCCCGGGGTGGAGCAAGAGACCCAGTACTTC	CASRPGVEQETQYF
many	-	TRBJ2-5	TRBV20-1	TGCAGTGCTAGAGTTCCACTCCAAGAGACCCAGTACTTC	CSARVPLQETQYF
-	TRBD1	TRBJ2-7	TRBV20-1	TGCAGTGCTCGAGGGACAGGGGATTCCTACGAGCAGTACTTC	CSARGTGDSYEQYF
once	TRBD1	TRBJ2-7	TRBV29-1	TGCAGCCCGCAACTGACAGGGGGCAACGAGCAGTACTTC	CSPQLTGGNEQYF
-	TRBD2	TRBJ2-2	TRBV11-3	TGTGCCAGCAGCTTGGACCCCGGGCTAGCGGGAGGGAGAAGTGAGGAGGAGCTGTTTTTT	CASSLDPGLAGGRSEEELFF
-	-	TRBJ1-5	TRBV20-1	TGCAGTGCTTCCCGGGAGGCGTACAATCAGCCCCAGCATTTT	CSASREAYNQPQHF
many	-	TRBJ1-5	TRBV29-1	TGCAGCGTTGAAGACCAGGGGAGCAATCAGCCCCAGCATTTT	CSVEDQGSNQPQHF
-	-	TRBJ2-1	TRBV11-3	TGTGCCAGCAGCTTCTTGGGTAGCTCCTACAATGAGCAGTTCTTC	CASSFLGSSYNEQFF
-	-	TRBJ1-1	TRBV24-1	TGTGCCACCAAGGAGGGAGGTAGCACTGAAGCTTTCTTT	CATKEGGSTEAFF
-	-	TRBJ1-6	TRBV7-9	TGTGCCAGCAGCCCCACCCTCCACTTT	CASSPTLHF
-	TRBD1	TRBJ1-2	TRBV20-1	TGCAGTGCTAGAGGGCAGGGGGGGCAGGGTTATGGCTACACCTTC	CSARGQGGQGYGYTF
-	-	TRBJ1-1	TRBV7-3	TGTGCCAGCAGTTCCCAGAGGGCAGTCACTGAAGCTTTCTTT	CASSSQRAVTEAFF
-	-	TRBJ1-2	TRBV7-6	TGTGCCAGCAGCTTAGCGCAGGGTGAGGGCTACACCTTC	CASSLAQGEGYTF
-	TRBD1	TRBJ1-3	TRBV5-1	TGCGCCAGCAGCTTGTCGGGACAGGGAAGAGGAAACACCATATATTTT	CASSLSGQGRGNTIYF
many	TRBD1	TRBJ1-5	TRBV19	TGTGCCAGTAGTTTTGGACAGGGGAAGTTTGCCCAGCATTTT	CASSFGQGKFAQHF
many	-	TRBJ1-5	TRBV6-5	TGTGCCAGCAGTTACTCGAGGGTCACAGAGCTTGATCAGCCCCAGCATTTT	CASSYSRVTELDQPQHF
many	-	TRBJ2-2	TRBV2	TGTGCCAGTACCCCAGGGCTTGCGGACACCGGGGAGCTGTTTTTT	CASTPGLADTGELFF
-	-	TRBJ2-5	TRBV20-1	TGCAGTCTTACAGGGTCGAAAGAGACCCAGTACTTC	CSLTGSKETQYF
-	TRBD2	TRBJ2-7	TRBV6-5	TGTGCCAGCAACAGCAGGGACTACAAGCAGTACTTC	CASNSRDYKQYF
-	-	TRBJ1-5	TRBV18	TGTGCCAGCTCACTCCAAGGGGGAAGAAGTCAGCCCCAGCATTTT	CASSLQGGRSQPQHF
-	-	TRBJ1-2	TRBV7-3	TGTGCCAGCAGCTTAGGGCCAGGGGCAACCAACTATGGCTACACCTTC	CASSLGPGATNYGYTF
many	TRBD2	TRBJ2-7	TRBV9	TGTGCCAGCAGACATAGCGGGAGTATCTCCTACGAGCAGTACTTC	CASRHSGSISYEQYF
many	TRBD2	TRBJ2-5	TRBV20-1	TGCAGTGCTTCCCCCCTAGCGGGGATACAAGAGACCCAGTACTTC	CSASPLAGIQETQYF
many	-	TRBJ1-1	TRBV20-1	TGCAGTGCTAGGGCAGACCGCCTCCCGCTCCCTGAAGCTTTCTTT	CSARADRLPLPEAFF
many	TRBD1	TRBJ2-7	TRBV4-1	TGCGCCAGCAGCTCCGCCGACAGGGTAAGCGAGCAGTACTTC	CASSSADRVSEQYF
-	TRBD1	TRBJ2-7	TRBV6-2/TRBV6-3	TGTGCCAGCAGCGACAGGGGTATTGCCTACGAGCAGTACTTC	CASSDRGIAYEQYF
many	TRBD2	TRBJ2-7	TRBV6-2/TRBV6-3	TGTGCCACCCGGGGAGCGGGAGGGCCCTACGAGCAGTACTTC	CATRGAGGPYEQYF
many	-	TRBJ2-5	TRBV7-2	TGTGCCAGCAGCTTTTGGGGGAGGACCCAGTACTTC	CASSFWGRTQYF
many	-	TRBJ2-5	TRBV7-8	TGTGCCAGCAGCTTAGCTTCTAGCCGGGAGACCCAGTACTTC	CASSLASSRETQYF
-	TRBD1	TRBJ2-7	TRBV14	TGTGCCAGCAGCCAAGTCCCGGACAGGGTGACCCCCTACGAGCAGTACTTC	CASSQVPDRVTPYEQYF
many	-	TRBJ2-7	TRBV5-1	TGCGCCAGCAGCTTGGATTGGTACGAGCAGTACTTC	CASSLDWYEQYF
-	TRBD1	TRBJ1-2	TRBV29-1	TGCAGCGTTAGACAGGGTTACTATGGCTACACCTTC	CSVRQGYYGYTF
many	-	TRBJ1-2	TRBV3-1	TGTGCCAGTGGTGATGCCTTGGGGTATGGCTACACCTTC	CASGDALGYGYTF
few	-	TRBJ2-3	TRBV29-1	TGCAGCGTTGACAAGGGGCGCGAAACGCAGTATTTT	CSVDKGRETQYF
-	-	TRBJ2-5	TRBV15	TGTGCCACCAGCAGTCCATTCGGGCGGGCAGCCCAGTACTTC	CATSSPFGRAAQYF
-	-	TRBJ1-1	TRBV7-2	TGTGCCAGCAGCTTAGTCGCAGCGGGAGGGACTGAAGCTTTCTTT	CASSLVAAGGTEAFF
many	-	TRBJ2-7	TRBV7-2	TGTGCCAGCAGCTTAGAGATAGGTCCCTACGAGCAGTACTTC	CASSLEIGPYEQYF
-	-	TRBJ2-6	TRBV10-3	TGTGCCATCACCGAAGGGGCCAACGTCCTGACTTTC	CAITEGANVLTF
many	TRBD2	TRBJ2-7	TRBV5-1	TGCGCCAGCAGCTTCCGGGGAGGGACCTACGAGCAGTACTTC	CASSFRGGTYEQYF
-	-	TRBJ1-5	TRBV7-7	TGTGCCAGCAGCTCACAGGGAGGGGTCCAAGAGACCCAGCATTTT	CASSSQGGVQETQHF
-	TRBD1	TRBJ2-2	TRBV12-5	TGTGCTAGTGGTTTGTTACCGGGACAGAATAACACCGGGGAGCTGTTTTTT	CASGLLPGQNNTGELFF
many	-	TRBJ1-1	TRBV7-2	TGTGCCAGCAGCTTAGCTCGGTTGTCTATTGAAGCTTTCTTT	CASSLARLSIEAFF
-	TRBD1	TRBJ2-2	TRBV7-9	TGTGCCAGCACCGGGACAGGGGGCACCAGGGAGCTGTTTTTT	CASTGTGGTRELFF
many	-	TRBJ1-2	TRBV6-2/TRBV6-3	TGTGCCAGCAGCACTCGATATGGCTACACCTTC	CASSTRYGYTF